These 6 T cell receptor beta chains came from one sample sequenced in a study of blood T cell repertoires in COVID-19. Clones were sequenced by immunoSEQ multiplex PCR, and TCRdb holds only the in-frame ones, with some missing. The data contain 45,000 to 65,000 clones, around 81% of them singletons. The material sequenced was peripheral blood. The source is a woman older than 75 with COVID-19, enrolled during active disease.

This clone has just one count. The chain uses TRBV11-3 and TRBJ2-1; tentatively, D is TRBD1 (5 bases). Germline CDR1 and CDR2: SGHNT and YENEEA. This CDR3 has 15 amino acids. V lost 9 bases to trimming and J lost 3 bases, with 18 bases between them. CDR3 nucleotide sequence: TGTGCCAGTTCCCGGTCCCAGGGAAGCTACAATGAGCAGTTCTTC. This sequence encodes CASSRSQGSYNEQFF. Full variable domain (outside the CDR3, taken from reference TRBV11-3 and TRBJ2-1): EAGVVQSPRYKIIEKKQPVAFWCNPISGHNTLYWYLQNLGQGPELLIRYENEEAVDDSQLPKDRFSAERLKGVDSTLKIQPAELGDSAVYLCASSRSQGSYNEQFFGPGTRLTVL.

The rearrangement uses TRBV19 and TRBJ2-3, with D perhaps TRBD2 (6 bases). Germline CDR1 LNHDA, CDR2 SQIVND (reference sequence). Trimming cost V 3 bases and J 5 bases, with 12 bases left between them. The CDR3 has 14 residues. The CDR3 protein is CASSMDLARDTQYF. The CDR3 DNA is TGTGCCAGTAGTATGGATCTAGCGAGAGATACGCAGTATTTT.

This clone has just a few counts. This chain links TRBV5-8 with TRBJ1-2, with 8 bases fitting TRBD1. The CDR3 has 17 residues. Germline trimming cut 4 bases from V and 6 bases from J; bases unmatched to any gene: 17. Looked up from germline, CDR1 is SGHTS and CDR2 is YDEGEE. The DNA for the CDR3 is TGTGCCAGCAGCCTGGGACAGGTCAAAACACGCTTCGATGGCTACACCTTC. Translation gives CASSLGQVKTRFDGYTF.

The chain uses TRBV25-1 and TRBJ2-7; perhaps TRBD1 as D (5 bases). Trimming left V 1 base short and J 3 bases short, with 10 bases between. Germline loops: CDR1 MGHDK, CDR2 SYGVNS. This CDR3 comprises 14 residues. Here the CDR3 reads CASSEWQGHYEQYF. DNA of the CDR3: TGTGCCAGCAGTGAATGGCAGGGTCACTACGAGCAGTACTTC.

This CDR3 is CASSSSSGTSSTDTQYF. DNA for the CDR3: TGTGCCAGCAGCTCATCCTCCGGGACTAGCAGCACAGATACGCAGTATTTT. The chain has TRBV11-3 and TRBJ2-3; the match to TRBD2 covers 9 bases. The CDR3 totals 17 residues. CDR1 is SGHNT, CDR2 YENEEA, per germline. Unmatched junction bases numbered 8, after V lost 4 bases and J lost 0 bases.

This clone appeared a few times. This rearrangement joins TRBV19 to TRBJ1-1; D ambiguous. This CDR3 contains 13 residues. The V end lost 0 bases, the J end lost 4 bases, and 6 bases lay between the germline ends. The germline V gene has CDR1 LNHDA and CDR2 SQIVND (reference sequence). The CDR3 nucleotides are TGTGCCAGTAGTATAGACCTAAGCACTGAAGCTTTCTTT. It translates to CASSIDLSTEAFF.